This paragraph covers one T cell receptor (beta chain) sequence. The data were taken from a study of T cells after yellow fever vaccination. The wider study: Where fractions had low cell numbers, libraries were prepared from them with the SMART-Seq v4 Ultra Low Input RNA kit.

Using its own MiXCR run on the 5' RACE reads, TCRdb lists one record per CDR3 protein. The sample holds roughly 500,000 distinct CDR3 sequences; under 25% are singletons and the top ten take roughly an eighth. The TCR sequence derives from a man aged 25-45 years who received the YFV17D yellow fever vaccine. Source: PBMCs, taken 15 days after the yellow fever booster vaccination.

In DNA form, the CDR3 reads TGTGCCAGCAGCTTGGCCAAGGGGACAGGAAGCCTCTCTGGGGCCAACGTCCTGACTTTC. Translating gives CASSLAKGTGSLSGANVLTF. J is TRBJ2-6 and V is TRBV5-4, with TRBD1 identical over 8 bases. This CDR3 is built from 20 residues. V was clipped by 0 bases and J by 0 bases; unmatched bases: 11. CDR1 is SGHNT and CDR2 is YYREEE in the germline V gene (reference sequence). The full variable domain, in which reference TRBV5-4 and TRBJ2-6 provide the parts outside the CDR3, is ETGVTQSPTHLIKTRGQQVTLRCSSQSGHNTVSWYQQALGQGPQFIFQYYREEENGRGNFPPRFSGLQFPNYSSELNVNALELDDSALYLCASSLAKGTGSLSGANVLTFGAGSRLTVL.